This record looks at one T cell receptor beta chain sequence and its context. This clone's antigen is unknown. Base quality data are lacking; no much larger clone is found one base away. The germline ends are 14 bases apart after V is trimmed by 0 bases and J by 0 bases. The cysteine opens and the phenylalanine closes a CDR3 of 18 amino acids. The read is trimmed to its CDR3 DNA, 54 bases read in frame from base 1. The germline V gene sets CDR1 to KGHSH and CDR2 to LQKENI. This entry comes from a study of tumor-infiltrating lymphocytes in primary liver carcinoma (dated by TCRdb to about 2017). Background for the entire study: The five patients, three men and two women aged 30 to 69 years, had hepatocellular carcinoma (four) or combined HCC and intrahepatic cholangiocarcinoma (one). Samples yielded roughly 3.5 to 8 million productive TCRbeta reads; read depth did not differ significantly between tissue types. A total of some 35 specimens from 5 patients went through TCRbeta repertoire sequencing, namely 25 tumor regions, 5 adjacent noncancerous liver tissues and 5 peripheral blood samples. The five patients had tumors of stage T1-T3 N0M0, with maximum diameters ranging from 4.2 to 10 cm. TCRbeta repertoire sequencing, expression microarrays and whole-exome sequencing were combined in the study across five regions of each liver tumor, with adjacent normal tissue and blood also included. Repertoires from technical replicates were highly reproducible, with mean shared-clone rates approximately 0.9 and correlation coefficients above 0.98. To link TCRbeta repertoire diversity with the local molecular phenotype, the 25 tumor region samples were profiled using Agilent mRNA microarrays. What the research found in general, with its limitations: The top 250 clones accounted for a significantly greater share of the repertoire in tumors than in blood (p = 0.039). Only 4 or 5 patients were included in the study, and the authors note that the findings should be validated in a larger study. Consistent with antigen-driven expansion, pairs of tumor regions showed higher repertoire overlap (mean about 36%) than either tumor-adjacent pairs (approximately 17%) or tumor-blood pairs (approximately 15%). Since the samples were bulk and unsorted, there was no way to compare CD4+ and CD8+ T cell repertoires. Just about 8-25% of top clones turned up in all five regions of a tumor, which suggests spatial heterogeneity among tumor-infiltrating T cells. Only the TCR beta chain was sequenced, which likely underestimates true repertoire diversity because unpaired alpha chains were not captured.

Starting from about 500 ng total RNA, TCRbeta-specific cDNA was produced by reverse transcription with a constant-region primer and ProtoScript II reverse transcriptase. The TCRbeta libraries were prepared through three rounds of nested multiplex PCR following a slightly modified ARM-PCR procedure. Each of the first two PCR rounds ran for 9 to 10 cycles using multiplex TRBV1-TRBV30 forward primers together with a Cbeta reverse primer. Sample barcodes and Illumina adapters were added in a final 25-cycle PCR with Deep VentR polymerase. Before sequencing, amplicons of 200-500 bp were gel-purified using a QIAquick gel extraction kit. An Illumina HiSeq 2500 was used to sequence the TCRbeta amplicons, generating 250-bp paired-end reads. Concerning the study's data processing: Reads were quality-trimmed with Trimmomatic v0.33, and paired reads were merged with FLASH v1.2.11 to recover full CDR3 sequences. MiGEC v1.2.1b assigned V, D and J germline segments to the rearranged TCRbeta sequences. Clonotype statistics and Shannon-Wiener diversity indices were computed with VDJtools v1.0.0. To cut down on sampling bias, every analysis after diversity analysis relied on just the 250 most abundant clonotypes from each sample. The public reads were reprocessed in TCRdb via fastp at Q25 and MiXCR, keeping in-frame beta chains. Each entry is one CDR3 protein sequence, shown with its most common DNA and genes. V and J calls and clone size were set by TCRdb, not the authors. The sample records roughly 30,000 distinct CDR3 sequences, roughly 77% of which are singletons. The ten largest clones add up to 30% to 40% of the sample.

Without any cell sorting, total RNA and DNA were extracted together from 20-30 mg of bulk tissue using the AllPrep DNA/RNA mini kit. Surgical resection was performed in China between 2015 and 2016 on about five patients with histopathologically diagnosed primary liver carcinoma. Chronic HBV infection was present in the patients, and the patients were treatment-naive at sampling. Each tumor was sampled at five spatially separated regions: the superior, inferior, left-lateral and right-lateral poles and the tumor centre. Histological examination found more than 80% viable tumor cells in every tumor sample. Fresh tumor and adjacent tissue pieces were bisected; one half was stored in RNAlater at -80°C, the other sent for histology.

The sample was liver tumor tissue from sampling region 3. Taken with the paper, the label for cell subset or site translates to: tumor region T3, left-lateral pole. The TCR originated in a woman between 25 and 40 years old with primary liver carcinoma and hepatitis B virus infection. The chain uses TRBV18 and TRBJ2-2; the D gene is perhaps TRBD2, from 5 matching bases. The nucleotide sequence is TGTGCCAGCTCACCACCGGTGCTAGCCGCATCGAACACCGGGGAGCTGTTTTTT. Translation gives CASSPPVLAASNTGELFF.